This note documents a single T cell receptor beta chain sequence. This clone has only a few counts. It has no known antigen specificity. There are no base qualities to consult, and no much larger clone falls within one base. The data stem from a study of metastatic and nonmetastatic thyroid tumors (dated by TCRdb to the early 2020s). Turning to the overall study: Repertoires were compared across peripheral blood and tumor or nodule tissue samples from malignant and benign thyroid patients. Broader findings and caveats from the paper: In both blood and tumor samples, malignant tumors were reported to have significantly higher TCR beta diversity than benign nodules.

Preparation of the library involved PCR. Sequencing was performed on an Illumina HiSeq 4000. High-throughput sequencing was used to profile the CDR3 region of the TCR beta-chain in every patient. The original methods were these. A classifier to discriminate distant-metastatic papillary thyroid cancer patients was built from CDR3 differences across clinicopathological groups. Repertoire diversity was assessed with the Shannon index, and tumor-blood repertoire similarity with the Morisita-Horn index. TCRdb reprocessing: public reads trimmed at Q25 with fastp, clones called with MiXCR, in-frame beta chains kept. For this entry, the V and J calls and clone size follow TCRdb and not the study's own pipeline. The table for this sample lists about 28,000 clones; about a sixth of them were counted only once. The ten largest account for over 3.5% of the sample. None of the patients had been given any treatment before thyroid surgery. Using T-cell receptor beta sequencing, the researchers looked back retrospectively at clinical samples from patients, gathered between the early 2010s and the late 2010s.

The receptor was derived from a female donor with papillary thyroid cancer or a benign thyroid nodule (not recorded which). Some clones in this sample may be carry-over from other donors' samples. Material: blood.

In nucleotide form, the sequence is TGTGCCAGCTCACCGGTACAAGCGAACACTGAAGCTTTCTTT. Translated, it gives CASSPVQANTEAFF. The chain is made from TRBV18 and TRBJ1-1, with the D gene too uncertain to name. The germline V gene supplies CDR1 KGHSH and CDR2 LQKENI. The cysteine opens and the phenylalanine closes a CDR3 of 14 amino acids. Only the CDR3 part of the read is kept: 42 bases, read in frame from the first base. V is reduced by 3 bases and J by 1 base, leaving a spacing of 9 bases between them.